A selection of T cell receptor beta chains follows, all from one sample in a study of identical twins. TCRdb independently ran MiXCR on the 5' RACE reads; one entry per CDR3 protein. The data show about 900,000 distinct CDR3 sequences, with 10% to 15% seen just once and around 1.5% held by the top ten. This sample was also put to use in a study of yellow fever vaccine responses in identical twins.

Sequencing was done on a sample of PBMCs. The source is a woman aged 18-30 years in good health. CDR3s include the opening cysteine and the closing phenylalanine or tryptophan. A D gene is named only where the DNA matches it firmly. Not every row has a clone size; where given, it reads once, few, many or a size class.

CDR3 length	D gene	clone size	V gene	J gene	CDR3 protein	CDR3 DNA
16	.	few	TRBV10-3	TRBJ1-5	CAISESGSNSNQPQHF	TGTGCCATCAGTGAGTCGGGCAGCAATAGCAATCAGCCCCAGCATTTT
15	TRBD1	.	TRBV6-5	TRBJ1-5	CASSYGTGENQPQHF	TGTGCCAGCAGTTACGGGACAGGGGAGAATCAGCCCCAGCATTTT
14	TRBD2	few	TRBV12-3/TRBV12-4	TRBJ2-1	CASSFSGGAGEQFF	TGTGCCAGCAGTTTTAGCGGGGGGGCAGGTGAGCAGTTCTTC
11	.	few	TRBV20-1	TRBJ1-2	CSATDGYGYTF	TGCAGTGCTACGGACGGCTATGGCTACACCTTC
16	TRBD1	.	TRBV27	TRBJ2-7	CASSLSGQGLSYEQYF	TGTGCCAGCAGTTTATCAGGACAGGGCCTCTCCTACGAGCAGTACTTC
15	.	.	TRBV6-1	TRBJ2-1	CASSLYTGTYNEQFF	TGTGCCAGCAGCCTCTACACGGGAACCTACAATGAGCAGTTCTTC
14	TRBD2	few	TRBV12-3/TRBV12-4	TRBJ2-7	CASSYAGGIYEQYF	TGTGCCAGCAGTTACGCGGGAGGGATCTACGAGCAGTACTTC
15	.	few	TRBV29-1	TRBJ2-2	CSVGDSGANTGELFF	TGCAGCGTGGGGGACTCAGGAGCCAACACCGGGGAGCTGTTTTTT
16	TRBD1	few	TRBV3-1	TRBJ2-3	CASSRVDRVGTDTQYF	TGTGCCAGCAGCCGCGTAGACAGGGTGGGAACAGATACGCAGTATTTT
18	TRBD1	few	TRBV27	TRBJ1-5	CASSFPRQGHGGNQPQHF	TGTGCCAGCAGTTTCCCCAGACAGGGCCATGGGGGCAATCAGCCCCAGCATTTT
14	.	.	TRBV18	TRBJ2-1	CASSHDSSYNEQFF	TGTGCCAGCTCCCACGACAGCTCCTACAATGAGCAGTTCTTC
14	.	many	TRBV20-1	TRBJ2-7	CSAPPLRDSYEQYF	TGCAGTGCTCCCCCACTCCGGGACTCCTACGAGCAGTACTTC
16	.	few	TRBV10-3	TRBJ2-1	CAISGQDTPTYNEQFF	TGTGCCATCAGTGGGCAGGACACCCCCACCTACAATGAGCAGTTCTTC
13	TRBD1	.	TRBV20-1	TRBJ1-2	CSVPQRDSYGYTF	TGCAGTGTTCCACAGCGGGACAGTTATGGCTACACCTTC
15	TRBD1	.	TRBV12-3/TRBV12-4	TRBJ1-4	CASSSTGGGNEKLFF	TGTGCCAGCAGTTCTACAGGGGGAGGGAATGAAAAACTGTTTTTT
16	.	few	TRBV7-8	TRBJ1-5	CASSQTGGYGNQPQHF	TGTGCCAGCAGCCAGACAGGCGGATACGGCAATCAGCCCCAGCATTTT
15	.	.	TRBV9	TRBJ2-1	CASSVRSSTYNEQFF	TGTGCCAGCAGCGTACGGAGCTCAACCTACAATGAGCAGTTCTTC
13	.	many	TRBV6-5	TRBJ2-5	CASSYSGRETQYF	TGTGCCAGCAGTTACTCGGGGAGGGAGACCCAGTACTTC
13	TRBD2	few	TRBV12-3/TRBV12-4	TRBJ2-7	CASSFRGVAEQYF	TGTGCCAGCAGTTTCCGGGGGGTCGCCGAGCAGTACTTC
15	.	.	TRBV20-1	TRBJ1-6	CSAPSNQGQNSPLHF	TGCAGTGCCCCTTCCAACCAGGGCCAAAATTCACCCCTCCACTTT
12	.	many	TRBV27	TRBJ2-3	CASRRFGDTQYF	TGTGCCAGCCGTCGGTTTGGAGATACGCAGTATTTT
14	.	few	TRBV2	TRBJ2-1	CASSEGVHGGEQFF	TGTGCCAGCAGTGAAGGAGTTCACGGGGGTGAGCAGTTCTTC
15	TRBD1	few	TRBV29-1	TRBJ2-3	CSVDRTGLSTDTQYF	TGCAGCGTTGATAGGACAGGGCTAAGCACAGATACGCAGTATTTT
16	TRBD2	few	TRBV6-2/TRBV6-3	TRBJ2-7	CASSPGLAGGLYEQYF	TGTGCCAGCAGCCCGGGACTAGCGGGAGGGCTCTACGAGCAGTACTTC
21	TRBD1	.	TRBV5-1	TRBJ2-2	CASSLVLGGQGPNANTGELFF	TGCGCCAGCAGCTTGGTTTTGGGGGGACAGGGACCAAACGCGAACACCGGGGAGCTGTTTTTT
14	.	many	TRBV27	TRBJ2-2	CASSYRLSTGELFF	TGTGCCAGCAGTTATCGCTTATCCACCGGGGAGCTGTTTTTT
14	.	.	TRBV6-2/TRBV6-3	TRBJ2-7	CASRRTGTTGEQYF	TGTGCCAGCAGAAGGACAGGGACTACTGGGGAGCAGTACTTC
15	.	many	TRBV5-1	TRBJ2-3	CASSLAFASTDTQYF	TGCGCCAGCAGCTTGGCCTTCGCTAGCACAGATACGCAGTATTTT
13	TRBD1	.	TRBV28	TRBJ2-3	CASRQGGTDTQYF	TGTGCCAGCCGACAGGGGGGCACAGATACGCAGTATTTT
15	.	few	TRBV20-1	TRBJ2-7	CSARASGTYSYEQYF	TGCAGTGCTAGGGCATCCGGGACTTACTCCTACGAGCAGTACTTC
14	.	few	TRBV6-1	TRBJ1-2	CASTMTRGAYGYTF	TGTGCCAGCACTATGACACGGGGGGCCTATGGCTACACCTTC
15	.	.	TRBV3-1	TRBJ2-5	CASSDDRDNQETQYF	TGTGCCAGCAGCGATGATCGGGACAACCAAGAGACCCAGTACTTC
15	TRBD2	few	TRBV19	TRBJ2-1	CASSIAAGVTNEQFF	TGTGCCAGTAGTATAGCGGCGGGAGTGACGAATGAGCAGTTCTTC
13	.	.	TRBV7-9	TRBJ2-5	CASTPSGEETQYF	TGTGCCAGCACCCCCAGTGGGGAAGAGACCCAGTACTTC
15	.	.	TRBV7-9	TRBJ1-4	CASSTPRGSYEKLFF	TGTGCCAGCAGCACGCCCCGAGGCAGTTATGAAAAACTGTTTTTT
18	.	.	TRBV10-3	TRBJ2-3	CAISVESAGASKTDTQYF	TGTGCCATCAGTGTAGAGTCAGCTGGGGCCTCGAAGACAGATACGCAGTATTTT
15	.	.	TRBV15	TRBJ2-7	CATSRVSLQVNEQYF	TGTGCCACCAGCAGAGTTAGTTTACAGGTTAACGAGCAGTACTTC
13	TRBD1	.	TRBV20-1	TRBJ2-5	CSASDRAQETQYF	TGCAGTGCTAGTGACAGGGCACAAGAGACCCAGTACTTC
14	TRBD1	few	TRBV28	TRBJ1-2	CASLRDSSNYGYTF	TGTGCCAGCCTTCGGGACAGCTCTAACTATGGCTACACCTTC
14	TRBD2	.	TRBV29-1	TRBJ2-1	CSASTSAAYNEQFF	TGCAGCGCCTCGACTAGCGCGGCCTACAATGAGCAGTTCTTC
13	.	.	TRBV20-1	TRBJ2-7	CSALRDFTYEQYF	TGCAGTGCTTTACGGGACTTCACATACGAGCAGTACTTC
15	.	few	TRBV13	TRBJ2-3	CASSFDTERTDTQYF	TGTGCCAGCAGCTTCGACACGGAGCGCACAGATACGCAGTATTTT
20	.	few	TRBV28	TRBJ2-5	CASSLYILRDGVGPEGTQYF	TGTGCCAGCAGTTTATATATATTGCGGGACGGAGTGGGGCCTGAGGGGACCCAGTACTTC
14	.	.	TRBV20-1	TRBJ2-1	CSAREGGPYNEQFF	TGCAGTGCTAGAGAGGGGGGCCCCTACAATGAGCAGTTCTTC
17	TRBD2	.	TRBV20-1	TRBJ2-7	CSAPDSPLAGGAYEQYF	TGCAGTGCCCCCGATTCCCCTCTAGCGGGAGGCGCCTACGAGCAGTACTTC
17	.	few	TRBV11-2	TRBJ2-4	CASSSPRQVRAKNIQYF	TGTGCCAGCAGCTCACCAAGACAGGTTCGGGCCAAAAACATTCAGTACTTC
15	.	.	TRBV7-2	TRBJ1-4	CASSLVAQSNEKLFF	TGTGCCAGCAGCTTAGTAGCACAGTCAAATGAAAAACTGTTTTTT